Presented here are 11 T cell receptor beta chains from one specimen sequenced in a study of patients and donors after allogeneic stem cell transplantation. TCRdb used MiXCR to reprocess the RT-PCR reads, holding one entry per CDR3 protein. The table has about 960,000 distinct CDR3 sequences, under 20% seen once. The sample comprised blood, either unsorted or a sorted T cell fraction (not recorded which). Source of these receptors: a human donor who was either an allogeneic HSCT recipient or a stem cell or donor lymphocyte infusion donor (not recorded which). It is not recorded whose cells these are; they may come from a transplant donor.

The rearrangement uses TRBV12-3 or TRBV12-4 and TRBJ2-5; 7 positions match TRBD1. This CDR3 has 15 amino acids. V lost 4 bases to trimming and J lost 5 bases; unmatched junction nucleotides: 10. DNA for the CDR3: TGTGCCAGCAGTTCTCCCACAGGGGTCGGGGAGACCCAGTACTTC. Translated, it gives CASSSPTGVGETQYF.

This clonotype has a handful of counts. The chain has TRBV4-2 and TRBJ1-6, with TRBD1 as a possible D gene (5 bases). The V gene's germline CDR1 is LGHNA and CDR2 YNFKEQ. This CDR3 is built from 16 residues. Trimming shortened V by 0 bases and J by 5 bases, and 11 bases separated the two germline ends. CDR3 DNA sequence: TGTGCCAGCAGCCAAGATATCGGGGCGGATAATTCACCCCTCCACTTT. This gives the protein CASSQDIGADNSPLHF.

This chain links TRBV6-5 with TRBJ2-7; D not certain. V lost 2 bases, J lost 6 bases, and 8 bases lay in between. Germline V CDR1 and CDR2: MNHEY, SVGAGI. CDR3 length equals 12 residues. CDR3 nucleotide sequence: TGTGCCAGCAGTTACGGTCCTCGCGAGCAGTACTTC. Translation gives CASSYGPREQYF.

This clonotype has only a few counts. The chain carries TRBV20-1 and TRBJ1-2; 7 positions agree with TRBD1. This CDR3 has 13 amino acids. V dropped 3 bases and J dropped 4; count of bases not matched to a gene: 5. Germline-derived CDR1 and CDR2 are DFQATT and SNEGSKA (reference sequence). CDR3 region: CSARSGQSYGYTF. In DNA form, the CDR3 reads TGCAGTGCTAGGTCGGGACAGTCCTATGGCTACACCTTC.

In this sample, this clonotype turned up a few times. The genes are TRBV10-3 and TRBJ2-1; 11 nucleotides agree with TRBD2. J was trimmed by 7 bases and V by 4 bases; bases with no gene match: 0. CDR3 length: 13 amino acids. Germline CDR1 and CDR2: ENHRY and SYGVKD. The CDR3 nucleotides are TGTGCCATCAGTGGACTAGCGGGGAATGAGCAGTTCTTC. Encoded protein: CAISGLAGNEQFF.

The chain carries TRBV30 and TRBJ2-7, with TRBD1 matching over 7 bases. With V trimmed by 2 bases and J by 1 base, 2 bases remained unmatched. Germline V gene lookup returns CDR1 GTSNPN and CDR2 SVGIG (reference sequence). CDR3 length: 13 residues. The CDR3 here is CAWSRQGSYEQYF. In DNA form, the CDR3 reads TGTGCCTGGAGTCGACAGGGTTCCTACGAGCAGTACTTC.

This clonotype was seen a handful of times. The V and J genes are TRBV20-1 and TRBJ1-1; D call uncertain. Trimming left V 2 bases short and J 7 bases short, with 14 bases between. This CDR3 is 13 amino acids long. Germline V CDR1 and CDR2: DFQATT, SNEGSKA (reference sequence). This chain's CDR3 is CSARSPLKGEAFF. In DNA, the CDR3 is TGCAGTGCTAGAAGTCCCCTAAAAGGTGAAGCTTTCTTT.

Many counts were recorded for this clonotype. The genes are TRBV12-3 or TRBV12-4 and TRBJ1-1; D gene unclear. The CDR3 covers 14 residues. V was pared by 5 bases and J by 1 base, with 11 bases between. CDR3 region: CASSTRRENTEAFF. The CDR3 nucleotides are TGTGCCAGCAGTACCCGGAGGGAGAACACTGAAGCTTTCTTT.

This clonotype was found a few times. The CDR3, as DNA: TGCGCCAGCAGCCTAGATCGGACTAGCGGGAGTCGTGAGACCCAGTACTTC. This gives the protein CASSLDRTSGSRETQYF. This chain links TRBV4-1 with TRBJ2-5; 13 bases match TRBD2. The CDR3 spans 17 residues. With V trimmed by 4 bases and J by 5 bases, 10 bases remained unmatched. Germline CDR1 reads MGHRA; CDR2 reads YSYEKL.

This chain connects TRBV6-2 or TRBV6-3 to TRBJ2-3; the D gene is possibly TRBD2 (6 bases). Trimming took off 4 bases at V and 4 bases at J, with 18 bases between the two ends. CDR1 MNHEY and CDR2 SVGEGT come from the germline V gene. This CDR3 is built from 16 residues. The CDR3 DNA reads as TGTGCCAGCAGTTCGGGACTCCCGGGGCGGGCAGATACGCAGTATTTT. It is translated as CASSSGLPGRADTQYF.

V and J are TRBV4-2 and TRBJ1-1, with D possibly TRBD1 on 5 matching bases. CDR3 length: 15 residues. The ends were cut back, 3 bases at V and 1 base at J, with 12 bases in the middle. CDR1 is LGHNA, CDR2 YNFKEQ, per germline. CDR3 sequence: CASSQMRGRNTEAFF. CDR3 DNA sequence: TGTGCCAGCAGCCAGATGAGGGGACGGAACACTGAAGCTTTCTTT.